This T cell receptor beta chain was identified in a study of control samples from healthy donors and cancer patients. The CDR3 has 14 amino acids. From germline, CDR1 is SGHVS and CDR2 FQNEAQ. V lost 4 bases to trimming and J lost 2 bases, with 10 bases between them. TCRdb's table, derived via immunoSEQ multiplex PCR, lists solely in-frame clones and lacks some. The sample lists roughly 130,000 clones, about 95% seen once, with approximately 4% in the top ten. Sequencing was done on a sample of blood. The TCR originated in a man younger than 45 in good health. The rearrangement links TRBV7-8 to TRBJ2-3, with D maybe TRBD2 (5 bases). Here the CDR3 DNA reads TGTGCCAGCAGCTCCGGACTCGACACAGATACGCAGTATTTT. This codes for CASSSGLDTDTQYF.